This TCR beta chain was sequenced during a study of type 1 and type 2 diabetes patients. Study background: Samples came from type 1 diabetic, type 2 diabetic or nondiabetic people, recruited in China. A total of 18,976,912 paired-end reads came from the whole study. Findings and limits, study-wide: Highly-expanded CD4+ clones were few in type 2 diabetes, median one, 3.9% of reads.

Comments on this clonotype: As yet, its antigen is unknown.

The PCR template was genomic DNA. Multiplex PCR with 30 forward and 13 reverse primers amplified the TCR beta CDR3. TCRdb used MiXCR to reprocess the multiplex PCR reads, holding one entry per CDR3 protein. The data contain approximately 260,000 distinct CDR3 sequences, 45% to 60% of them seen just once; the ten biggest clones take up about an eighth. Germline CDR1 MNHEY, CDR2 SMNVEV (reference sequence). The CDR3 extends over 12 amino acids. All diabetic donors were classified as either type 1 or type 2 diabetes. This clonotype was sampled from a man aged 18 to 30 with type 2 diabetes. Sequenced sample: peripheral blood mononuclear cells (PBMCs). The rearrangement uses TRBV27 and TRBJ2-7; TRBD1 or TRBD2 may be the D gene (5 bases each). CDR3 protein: CTPREKGNEQYF. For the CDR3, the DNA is TGTACCCCCAGGGAGAAAGGGAACGAGCAGTACTTC.